Listed here are 9 T cell receptor beta chains from one sample, sequenced in a study of cytomegalovirus exposure and HLA in healthy donors. Produced via immunoSEQ multiplex PCR; TCRdb's table is partial and in-frame only. There are over 100,000 clones in the sample; more than 70% occur only once, and less than 2.5% lies in the top ten. Sequencing input: PBMCs. The receptors were sampled from a woman between 18 and 30 years old in good health and CMV-seronegative.

This sequence joins TRBV27 and TRBJ2-2; 8 bases agree with TRBD2. This CDR3 is 17 amino acids long. The ends lost 1 base at V and 5 bases at J; junction bases unmatched: 9. CDR1 and CDR2 from the germline V gene are MNHEY and SMNVEV (reference sequence). CDR3 protein: CASSLLAGGQLTGELFF. In DNA form, the CDR3 reads TGTGCCAGCAGTTTATTGGCGGGGGGCCAGTTAACCGGGGAGCTGTTTTTT.

The V gene is TRBV29-1, the J gene TRBJ1-2; 9 positions match TRBD1. The CDR3 runs to 16 residues. CDR1 and CDR2 (germline): SQVTM, ANQGSEA. V trimming: 6 bases; J trimming: 2 bases; junction bases outside the gene matches: 13. DNA of the CDR3: TGCAGCGTGGGTACCGGGACAGGGCCCTCCAACTATGGCTACACCTTC. Amino acids: CSVGTGTGPSNYGYTF. Complete variable domain (other parts from reference TRBV29-1 and TRBJ1-2): SAVISQKPSRDICQRGTSLTIQCQVDSQVTMMFWYRQQPGQSLTLIATANQGSEATYESGFVIDKFPISRPNLTFSTLTVSNMSPEDSSIYLCSVGTGTGPSNYGYTFGSGTRLTVV.

The chain combines TRBV9 with TRBJ2-7; 7 bases agree with TRBD2. V lost 6 bases and J lost 6; bases outside the gene matches: 21. This CDR3 is built from 17 residues. Germline V CDR1 and CDR2: SGDLS, YYNGEE. CDR3 sequence: CASISVAGEGLYREQYF. The CDR3 nucleotides are TGTGCCAGCATATCGGTGGCGGGAGAAGGTCTATATCGCGAGCAGTACTTC.

The chain links TRBV27 to TRBJ2-1, with 12 positions matching TRBD2. From germline, CDR1 is MNHEY and CDR2 SMNVEV (reference sequence). The CDR3 runs to 14 residues. Unmatched junction bases numbered 2, after V lost 6 bases and J lost 5 bases. CDR3 region: CASSRLAGDNEQFF. CDR3 DNA sequence: TGTGCCAGCAGCAGACTAGCGGGGGACAATGAGCAGTTCTTC.

V is TRBV7-2 and J is TRBJ2-1; 8 bases align to TRBD2. V trimming: 2 bases; J trimming: 9 bases; junction bases outside the gene matches: 6. The CDR3 has 14 amino acids. In germline, CDR1 is SGHTA, CDR2 FQGNSA. CDR3 bases: TGTGCCAGCAGCTTACTACTCGGGGGGGGTGAGCAGTTCTTC. Its protein is CASSLLLGGGEQFF.

The chain combines TRBV6-6 with TRBJ1-5, with 8 positions matching TRBD1. This CDR3 contains 14 residues. The V gene's germline CDR1 is MNHNY and CDR2 SVGAGI (reference sequence). V shed 4 bases, J shed 3 bases, and the junction held 2 bases outside the gene matches. CDR3 in amino acids: CASSSTGDNQPQHF. In DNA form, the CDR3 reads TGTGCCAGCAGTTCGACAGGGGACAATCAGCCCCAGCATTTT.

The count of this clone is one. The junction does not match germline at one end; this may be a read error. The gene calls are TRBV29-1 and TRBJ2-5; D uncertain. This CDR3 is 11 amino acids long. Germline CDR1 SQVTM, CDR2 ANQGSEA. The CDR3 DNA sequence: TGCAGCGTCGAAGTTGGCGAGACCCAGTACTTC. Translated, it gives CSVEVGETQYF.

The genes are TRBV19 and TRBJ2-3; 9 nucleotides agree with TRBD1. V trimming: 4 bases; J trimming: 6 bases; junction bases outside the gene matches: 5. CDR3 length: 14 amino acids. Germline CDR1 is LNHDA and CDR2 is SQIVND (reference sequence). CDR3 residues: CASSRDRVADTQYF. CDR3 coding DNA: TGTGCCAGTAGTAGGGACAGGGTGGCGGATACGCAGTATTTT.

The rearrangement joins TRBV11-2 to TRBJ2-3, with 13 bases lining up with TRBD2. This CDR3 has 16 residues. V lost 6 bases and J lost 4; bases outside the gene matches: 7. CDR1 and CDR2 from the germline V gene are SGHAT and FQNNGV. The CDR3 protein is CASRSPTSGGPDTQYF. The CDR3 DNA sequence: TGTGCCAGCAGATCCCCGACTAGCGGGGGGCCAGATACGCAGTATTTT.